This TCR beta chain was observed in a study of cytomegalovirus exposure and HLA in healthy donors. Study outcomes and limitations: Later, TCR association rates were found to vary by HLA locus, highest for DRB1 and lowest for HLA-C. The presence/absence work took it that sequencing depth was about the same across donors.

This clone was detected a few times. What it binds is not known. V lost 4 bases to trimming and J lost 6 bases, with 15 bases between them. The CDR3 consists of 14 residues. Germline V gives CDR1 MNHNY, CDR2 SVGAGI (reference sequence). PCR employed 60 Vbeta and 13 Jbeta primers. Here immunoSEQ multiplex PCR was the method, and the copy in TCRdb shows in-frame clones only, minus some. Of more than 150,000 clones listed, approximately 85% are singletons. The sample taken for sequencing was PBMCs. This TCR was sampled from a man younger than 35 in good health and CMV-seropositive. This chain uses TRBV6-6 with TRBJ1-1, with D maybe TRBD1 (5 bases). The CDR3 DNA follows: TGTGCCAGCAGTTCAAGGGTCCAACAGGCTGAAGCTTTCTTT. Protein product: CASSSRVQQAEAFF.